Described below is a single T cell receptor beta chain sequence and its context. Its antigen is still unknown. The investigators amplified TCR beta CDR3 regions from RNA transcripts. HTBI primers were employed in a first-round RT-PCR of the TCR CDR3. TCRdb fed the multiplex PCR reads into MiXCR, producing one record per CDR3 protein. This table has 600,000 or so distinct CDR3 sequences, roughly 15% appearing once. The sample comes from a study of T cells in Graves' hyperthyroidism and ophthalmopathy. The CDR3 sequence is 17 residues long. Per germline, CDR1 MDHEN and CDR2 SYDVKM. V lost 0 bases, J lost 1 base, and 6 bases stayed unmatched. Study-level findings and limits: Onset of ophthalmopathy came a median around 6.2 months after the model predicted it.

Sequencing was done on a sample of blood. This clonotype was sampled from a woman aged 30 to 39 with Graves' hyperthyroidism. The chain employs TRBV28 and TRBJ1-5; TRBD1 aligns across 7 bases. The CDR3 loop reads CASSLWTGTYSNQPQHF. CDR3 bases: TGTGCCAGCAGTTTATGGACAGGGACTTACAGCAATCAGCCCCAGCATTTT.